Listed below are T cell receptor beta chains from one sample, sequenced in a study of cytomegalovirus exposure and HLA in healthy donors. Libraries were prepared by immunoSEQ multiplex PCR; TCRdb keeps only in-frame clonotypes and omits some of them. The sample has about 330,000 clones; approximately 86% are singletons. The sequencing input was PBMCs. These TCRs come from a woman in her thirties in good health and CMV-seropositive. The CDR3 runs from the conserved cysteine through the conserved F or W. D genes are given only for firm matches. The size of a clone is reported for some rows only, either as once, few or many, or as a class for expanded clones.

J | V | D | size | CDR3 | DNA
TRBJ1-5 | TRBV18 | TRBD1 | NA | CASSPRTGEGNQPQHF | TGTGCCAGCTCACCTAGGACAGGGGAGGGCAATCAGCCCCAGCATTTT
TRBJ2-3 | TRBV28 | TRBD1 | NA | CASSGTGSVLYPDTQYF | TGTGCCAGCTCCGGGACAGGGAGCGTGCTCTACCCAGATACGCAGTATTTT
TRBJ1-2 | TRBV19 | TRBD1 | NA | CASSIPGQTRIWGYTF | TGTGCCAGTAGTATCCCGGGACAGACCCGTATTTGGGGCTACACCTTC
TRBJ2-7 | TRBV30 | TRBD1 | once | CALRRGQICEQYF | TGTGCCTTGCGCAGGGGACAGATCTGCGAGCAGTACTTC
TRBJ2-4 | TRBV18 | TRBD2 | NA | CASSPESGGATKNIQYF | TGTGCCAGCTCACCCGAAAGCGGGGGGGCCACCAAAAACATTCAGTACTTC
TRBJ2-2 | TRBV30 | TRBD1 | NA | CAWSPYRGSNTGELFF | TGTGCCTGGAGTCCCTACAGGGGATCGAACACCGGGGAGCTGTTTTTT
TRBJ2-3 | TRBV4-2 | TRBD1 | NA | CASSARTGTTDTQYF | TGTGCCAGCAGCGCCCGGACAGGGACCACAGATACGCAGTATTTT
TRBJ2-3 | TRBV6-1 | NA | NA | CASSGPRVSQIRQYF | TGTGCCAGCAGTGGGCCCCGGGTGTCACAGATAAGGCAGTATTTT
TRBJ1-1 | TRBV2 | NA | NA | CASNLEGRTAFF | TGTGCCTCCAATTTAGAAGGTAGAACTGCTTTCTTT
TRBJ1-1 | TRBV7-6 | NA | NA | CASSPRTGTEAFF | TGTGCCAGCAGCCCCCGTACTGGCACTGAAGCTTTCTTT
TRBJ1-5 | TRBV30 | NA | few | CAWSRSRGNQPQHF | TGTGCCTGGAGTCGTTCCAGAGGCAATCAGCCCCAGCATTTT
TRBJ2-1 | TRBV30 | TRBD1 | NA | CAWSVTGQGLSNEQFF | TGTGCCTGGAGTGTAACGGGACAGGGGTTGTCCAATGAGCAGTTCTTC
TRBJ1-2 | TRBV6-6 | NA | once | CASSFYREGIYGYTF | TGTGCCAGCAGTTTCTACAGGGAGGGAATCTATGGCTACACCTTC
TRBJ2-1 | TRBV2 | NA | NA | CASRNNEQFF | TGTGCCAGCAGAAACAATGAGCAGTTCTTC
TRBJ2-7 | TRBV2 | NA | few | CASRVEWEQYF | TGTGCCAGCAGGGTGGAATGGGAGCAGTACTTC
TRBJ2-2 | TRBV7-2 | TRBD2 | NA | CASSFERGGRTGELFF | TGTGCCAGCAGCTTCGAGCGGGGGGGCCGCACCGGGGAGCTGTTTTTT
TRBJ1-2 | TRBV7-3 | NA | NA | CASSLDGSRGYTF | TGTGCCAGCAGCTTAGATGGGTCTAGGGGCTACACCTTC
TRBJ2-1 | TRBV6-5 | TRBD1 | NA | CASSYNRGNEQFF | TGTGCCAGCAGTTACAACAGGGGGAATGAGCAGTTCTTC
TRBJ1-2 | TRBV10-3 | NA | NA | CAIRAQEGLLRYGYTF | TGTGCCATCAGGGCCCAGGAAGGCCTTCTTCGCTATGGCTACACCTTC
TRBJ2-2 | TRBV19 | NA | NA | CASIGQGGTGELFF | TGTGCCAGTATCGGACAAGGGGGCACCGGGGAGCTGTTTTTT
TRBJ2-3 | TRBV7-8 | TRBD2 | once | CASSLGLAGGPTDTQYF | TGTGCCAGCAGCTTAGGGCTAGCGGGGGGGCCAACAGATACGCAGTATTTT
TRBJ2-3 | TRBV6-4 | TRBD2 | NA | CASSPTSGGVVDTQYF | TGTGCCAGCAGCCCAACTAGCGGGGGCGTTGTAGATACGCAGTATTTT
TRBJ1-5 | TRBV5-4 | NA | NA | CASSLAGLNQPQHF | TGTGCCAGCAGCTTGGCGGGGTTAAATCAGCCCCAGCATTTT
TRBJ2-1 | TRBV7-8 | TRBD2 | NA | CASSAGLVSGEQFF | TGTGCCAGCAGCGCGGGACTAGTCTCTGGCGAGCAGTTCTTC
TRBJ1-4 | TRBV4-1 | NA | NA | CASSQDVEAGAATNEKLFF | TGCGCCAGCAGCCAAGATGTGGAGGCCGGAGCTGCAACTAATGAAAAACTGTTTTTT
TRBJ2-1 | TRBV2 | TRBD2 | once | CASKVSGGYNEQFF | TGTGCCAGCAAGGTTAGCGGGGGTTACAATGAGCAGTTCTTC
TRBJ2-2 | TRBV29-1 | NA | once | CSVEAGGGTGELFF | TGCAGCGTTGAAGCCGGTGGGGGGACCGGGGAGCTGTTTTTT
TRBJ2-1 | TRBV6-5 | TRBD2 | once | CASSYLLAAYNEQFF | TGTGCCAGCAGTTACTTACTAGCGGCCTACAATGAGCAGTTCTTC
TRBJ2-3 | TRBV7-9 | TRBD1 | NA | CASSGTGVTDTQYF | TGTGCCAGCAGCGGGACAGGGGTGACAGATACGCAGTATTTT
TRBJ2-7 | TRBV27 | TRBD2 | NA | CASSLASGGLSYEQYF | TGTGCCAGCAGTTTGGCGTCTGGGGGACTAAGCTACGAGCAGTACTTC
TRBJ2-7 | TRBV27 | NA | NA | CASSLTASYEQYF | TGTGCCAGCAGTTTAACAGCCTCCTACGAGCAGTACTTC
TRBJ1-2 | TRBV6-1 | NA | NA | CASSERGVYGYTF | TGTGCCAGCAGTGAACGGGGTGTCTATGGCTACACCTTC
TRBJ2-7 | TRBV15 | TRBD2 | NA | CATSRPGLAYEQYF | TGTGCCACCAGCAGACCGGGACTAGCTTACGAGCAGTACTTC